This section outlines one T cell receptor beta chain sequence together with its context. Its antigen remains unidentified. Its ends do not fully match the called genes, so a read error is possible. This entry is derived from a study of blood T cells in healthy people across ages. Study results and caveats: Relative to aged donors, long-lived donors carried more naive CD4+ cells and displayed higher diversity.

A J-beta primer mix and a sample-barcoded 5' primer were used in a second PCR of roughly 6 to 11 cycles. The study obtained at least 2.5 million CDR3-containing paired-end reads from every sample. Each CDR3 protein gets one entry after TCRdb re-called the 5' RACE reads with MiXCR. The sample carries about 800,000 distinct CDR3 sequences, over 45% recorded once. The CDR3 runs to 13 residues. Per the germline V gene, CDR1 is LGHNA and CDR2 is YNFKEQ. This TCR came from a man aged 30 to 45 in good health. This chain connects TRBV4-2 to TRBJ1-2; tentatively, D is TRBD1 (5 bases). The sample consisted of blood. CDR3 in amino acids: CAGSQIGASGYTF. The CDR3 bases are TGTGCCGGCAGCCAAATAGGGGCATCTGGCTACACCTTC.